This TCR beta chain was captured in a study of blood T cell repertoires in COVID-19. Across the study: Spain, Italy and the United States supplied samples that represented acute and convalescent COVID-19. The analysed material was cDNA or gDNA that came from T cells, B-cell-depleted T cells, or PBMCs.

Patients from Seattle were sampled longitudinally, starting during active infection. The CDR3 totals 14 residues. V lost 5 bases and J lost 3, with 10 bases in between. The germline CDR1 and CDR2 sequences are SGHTA and FQGTGA. Study processing details: Using reference gene primer amplification, nucleated cell counts were estimated. Some clones are missing from TCRdb's copy, which holds only in-frame ones; the method was immunoSEQ multiplex PCR. That table furnishes V, J and clone size, whereas the DNA furnished D and trimming. The sample records some 450,000 clones, around 90% being singletons. This receptor was obtained from a man younger than 35 with COVID-19, enrolled during active disease. Sequencing was performed on peripheral blood. V and J are TRBV7-3 and TRBJ2-2; a possible D gene is TRBD2 (6 bases). The CDR3 loop is CASSPGLYTGELFF. In DNA form, the CDR3 reads TGTGCCAGCAGCCCGGGACTTTACACCGGGGAGCTGTTTTTT.